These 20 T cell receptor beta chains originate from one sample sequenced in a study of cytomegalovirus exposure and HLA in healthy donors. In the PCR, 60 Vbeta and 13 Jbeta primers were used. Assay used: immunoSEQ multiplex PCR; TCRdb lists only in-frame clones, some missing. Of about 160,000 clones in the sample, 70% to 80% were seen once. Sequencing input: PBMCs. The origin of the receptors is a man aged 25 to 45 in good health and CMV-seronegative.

The CDR3 DNA follows: TGCGCCAGCAGCTTGCCAAGAGGGGGCAAATCCTACAATGAGCAGTTCTTC. As protein: CASSLPRGGKSYNEQFF. This chain joins TRBV5-1 and TRBJ2-1; 7 bases fit TRBD1. The germline gives CDR1 SGHRS, CDR2 YFSETQ. V gave up 1 base and J gave up 1 base; unmatched junction bases: 8. The CDR3 is made up of 17 amino acids.

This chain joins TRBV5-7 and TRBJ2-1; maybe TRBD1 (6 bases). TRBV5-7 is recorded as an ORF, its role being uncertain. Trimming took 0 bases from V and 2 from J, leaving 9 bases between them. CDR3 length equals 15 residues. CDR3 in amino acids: CASSLAYRAYNEQFF. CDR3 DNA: TGTGCCAGCAGCTTGGCCTACAGGGCCTACAATGAGCAGTTCTTC.

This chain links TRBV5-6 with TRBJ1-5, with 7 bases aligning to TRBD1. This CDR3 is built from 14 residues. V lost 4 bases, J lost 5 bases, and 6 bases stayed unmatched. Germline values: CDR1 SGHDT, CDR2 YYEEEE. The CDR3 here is CASSLGTVDQPQHF. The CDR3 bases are TGTGCCAGCAGCCTCGGGACAGTCGATCAGCCCCAGCATTTT.

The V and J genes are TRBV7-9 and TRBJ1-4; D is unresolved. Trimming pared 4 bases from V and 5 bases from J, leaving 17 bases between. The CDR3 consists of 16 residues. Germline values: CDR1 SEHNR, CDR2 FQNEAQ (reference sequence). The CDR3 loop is CASSSRRTAPNEKLFF. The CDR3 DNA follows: TGTGCCAGCAGCTCCCGCCGCACAGCCCCAAATGAAAAACTGTTTTTT.

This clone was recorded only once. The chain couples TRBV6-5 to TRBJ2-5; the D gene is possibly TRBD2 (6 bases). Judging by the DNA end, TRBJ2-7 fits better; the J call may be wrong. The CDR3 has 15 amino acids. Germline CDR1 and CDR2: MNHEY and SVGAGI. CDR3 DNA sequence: TGTGCCAGCAGTTCCCCCCGGGATAGCGGCGACGAGCAGTACTTC. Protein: CASSSPRDSGDEQYF.

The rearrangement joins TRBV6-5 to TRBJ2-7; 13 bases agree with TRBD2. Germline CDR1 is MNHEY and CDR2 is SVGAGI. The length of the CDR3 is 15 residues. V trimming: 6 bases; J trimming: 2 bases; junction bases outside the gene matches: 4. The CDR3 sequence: CASSPGLAGAYEQYF. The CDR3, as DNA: TGTGCCAGCAGCCCCGGACTAGCGGGGGCCTACGAGCAGTACTTC.

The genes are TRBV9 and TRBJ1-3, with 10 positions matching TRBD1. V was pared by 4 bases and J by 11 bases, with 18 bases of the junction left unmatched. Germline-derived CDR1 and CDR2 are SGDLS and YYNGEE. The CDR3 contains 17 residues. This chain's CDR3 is CASSSQSRQGALRAIYF. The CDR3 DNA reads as TGTGCCAGCAGCAGCCAGTCCCGACAGGGGGCCCTTAGGGCCATATATTTT. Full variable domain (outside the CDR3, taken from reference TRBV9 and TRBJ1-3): DSGVTQTPKHLITATGQRVTLRCSPRSGDLSVYWYQQSLDQGLQFLIQYYNGEERAKGNILERFSAQQFPDLHSELNLSSLELGDSALYFCASSSQSRQGALRAIYFGEGSWLTVV.

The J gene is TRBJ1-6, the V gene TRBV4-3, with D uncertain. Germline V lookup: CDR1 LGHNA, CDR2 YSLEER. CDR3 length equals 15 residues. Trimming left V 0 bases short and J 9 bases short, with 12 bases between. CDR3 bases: TGCGCCAGCAGCCAAGATGCCTCCACTGGTTCACCCCTCCACTTT. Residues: CASSQDASTGSPLHF.

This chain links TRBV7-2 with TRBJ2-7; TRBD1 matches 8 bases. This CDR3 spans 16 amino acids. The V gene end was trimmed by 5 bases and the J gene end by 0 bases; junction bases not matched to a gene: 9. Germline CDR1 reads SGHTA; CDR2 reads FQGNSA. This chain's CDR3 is CASSLQTGDGSYEQYF. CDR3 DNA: TGTGCCAGCAGCCTTCAGACAGGGGATGGCTCCTACGAGCAGTACTTC.

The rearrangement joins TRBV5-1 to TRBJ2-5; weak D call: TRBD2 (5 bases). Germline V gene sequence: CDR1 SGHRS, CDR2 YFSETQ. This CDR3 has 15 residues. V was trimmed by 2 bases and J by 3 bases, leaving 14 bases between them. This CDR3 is CASSFGMFGKETQYF. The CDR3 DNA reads TGCGCCAGCAGCTTCGGGATGTTTGGAAAAGAGACCCAGTACTTC.

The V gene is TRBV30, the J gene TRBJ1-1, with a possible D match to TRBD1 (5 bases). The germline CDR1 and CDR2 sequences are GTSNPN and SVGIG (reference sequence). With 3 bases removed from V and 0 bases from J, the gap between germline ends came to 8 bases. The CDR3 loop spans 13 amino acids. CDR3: CAWRGLVNTEAFF. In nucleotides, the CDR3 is TGTGCCTGGAGGGGACTTGTGAACACTGAAGCTTTCTTT.

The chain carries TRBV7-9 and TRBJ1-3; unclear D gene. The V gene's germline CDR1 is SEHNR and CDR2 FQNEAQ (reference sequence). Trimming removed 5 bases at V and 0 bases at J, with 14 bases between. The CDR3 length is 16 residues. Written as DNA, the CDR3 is TGTGCCAGCAGCCCCAGGATCTTGCCCTCTGGAAACACCATATATTTT. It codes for CASSPRILPSGNTIYF.

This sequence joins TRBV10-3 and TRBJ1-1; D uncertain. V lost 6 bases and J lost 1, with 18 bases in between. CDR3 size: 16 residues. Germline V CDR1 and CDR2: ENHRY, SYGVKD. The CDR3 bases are TGTGCCATCAGGCAAGAGGGCGACACGGCGAACACTGAAGCTTTCTTT. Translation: CAIRQEGDTANTEAFF.

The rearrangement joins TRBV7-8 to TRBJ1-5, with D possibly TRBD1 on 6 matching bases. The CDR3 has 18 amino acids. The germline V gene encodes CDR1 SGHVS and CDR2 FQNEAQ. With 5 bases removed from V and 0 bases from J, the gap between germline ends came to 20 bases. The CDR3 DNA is TGTGCCAGCAGCCCACAGGCCGGACAGTTATATAGCAATCAGCCCCAGCATTTT. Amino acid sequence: CASSPQAGQLYSNQPQHF. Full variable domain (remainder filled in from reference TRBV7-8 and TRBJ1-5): GAGVSQSPRYKVAKRGQDVALRCDPISGHVSLFWYQQALGQGPEFLTYFQNEAQLDKSGLPSDRFFAERPEGSVSTLKIQRTQQEDSAVYLCASSPQAGQLYSNQPQHFGDGTRLSIL.

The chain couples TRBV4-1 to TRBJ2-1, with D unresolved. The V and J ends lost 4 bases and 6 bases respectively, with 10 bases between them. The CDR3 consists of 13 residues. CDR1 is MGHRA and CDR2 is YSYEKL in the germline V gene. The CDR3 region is CASSLSPGNEQFF. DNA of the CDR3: TGCGCCAGCAGCCTCTCCCCAGGCAATGAGCAGTTCTTC.

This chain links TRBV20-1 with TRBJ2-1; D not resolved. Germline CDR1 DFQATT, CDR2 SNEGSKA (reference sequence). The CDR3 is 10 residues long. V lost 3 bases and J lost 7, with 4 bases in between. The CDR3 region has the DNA TGCAGTGCTAGTGAGAATGAGCAGTTCTTC. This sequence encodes CSASENEQFF.

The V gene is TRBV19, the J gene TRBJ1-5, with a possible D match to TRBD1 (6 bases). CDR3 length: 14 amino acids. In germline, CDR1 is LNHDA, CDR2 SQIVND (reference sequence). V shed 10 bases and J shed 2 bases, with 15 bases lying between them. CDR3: CATAQGVGNQPQHF. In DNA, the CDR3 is TGTGCCACCGCACAGGGAGTCGGCAATCAGCCCCAGCATTTT.

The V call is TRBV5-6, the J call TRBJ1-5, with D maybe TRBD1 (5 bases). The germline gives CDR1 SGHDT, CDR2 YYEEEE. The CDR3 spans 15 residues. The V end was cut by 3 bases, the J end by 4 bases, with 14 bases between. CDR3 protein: CASSWRGTGNQPQHF. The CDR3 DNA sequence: TGTGCCAGCAGCTGGAGGGGCACGGGGAATCAGCCCCAGCATTTT.

In DNA, the CDR3 is TGTGCCAGCAGTGCCGCGGGACAGGTGTACGGCTACACCTTC. Amino acid sequence: CASSAAGQVYGYTF. This chain connects TRBV25-1 to TRBJ1-2, with 8 bases lining up with TRBD1. Germline trimming cut 4 bases from V and 8 bases from J; bases unmatched to any gene: 9. Germline V gives CDR1 MGHDK, CDR2 SYGVNS. The CDR3 contains 14 residues.

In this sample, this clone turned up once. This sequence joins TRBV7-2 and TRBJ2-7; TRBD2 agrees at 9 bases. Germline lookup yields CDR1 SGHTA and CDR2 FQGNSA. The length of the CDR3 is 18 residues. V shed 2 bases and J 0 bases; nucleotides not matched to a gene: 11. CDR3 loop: CASSLRSSGKASSYEQYF. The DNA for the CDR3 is TGTGCCAGCAGCTTAAGGTCTAGCGGGAAAGCTAGCTCCTACGAGCAGTACTTC.